This T cell receptor beta chain was sequenced for a study of T-cell memory formation after mild COVID-19. This clonotype showed up just a few times. TCRdb re-called the 5' RACE reads with MiXCR, one entry per CDR3 protein. The repertoire holds roughly 220,000 distinct CDR3 sequences, with just over 9.5% as singletons. Trimming removed 5 bases at V and 12 bases at J, with 23 bases between. Germline CDR1 is SGHTA and CDR2 is FQGNSA. CDR3 length: 15 amino acids. This clonotype was sampled from a young man who had mild COVID-19 (a few samples of this study predate the infection). Cell type and time point are not known. The specimen sequenced was PBMCs or a T cell subset sorted from them (not recorded which). V is TRBV7-2 and J is TRBJ2-1, with D possibly TRBD2 on 6 matching bases. The CDR3: CASSPSGTRLERQFF. DNA of the CDR3: TGTGCCAGCAGCCCTAGTGGCACGAGACTAGAGCGGCAGTTCTTC.